This T cell receptor (beta chain) was sequenced during a study of shared clonotypes between healthy human individuals. About the study: The cohort comprised two women and a few men. Their ages spanned 18 to 49 years.

An assay was performed, and its level was deep. Produced via immunoSEQ multiplex PCR; TCRdb's table is partial and in-frame only. In the table there are around 2,000,000 clones, about 95% of which are singletons. This CDR3 is built from 17 residues. The J segment lost 1 base and the V segment lost 0 bases, leaving 5 bases of the junction unmatched. The germline CDR1 and CDR2 sequences are SEHNR and FQNEAQ (reference sequence). CD45RO negativity and positive selection for CCR7 defined naive CD8 cells, a population that excluded terminally differentiated effector memory CD45RA+ cells. The sample taken for sequencing was naive CD8+ T cells sorted from blood. The source is a young man in good health. The V gene is TRBV7-9, the J gene TRBJ2-3; 9 bases are shared with TRBD1. This chain's CDR3 is CASSLAKDRGGTDTQYF. In nucleotides, the CDR3 is TGTGCCAGCAGCTTAGCGAAGGACAGGGGAGGCACAGATACGCAGTATTTT.